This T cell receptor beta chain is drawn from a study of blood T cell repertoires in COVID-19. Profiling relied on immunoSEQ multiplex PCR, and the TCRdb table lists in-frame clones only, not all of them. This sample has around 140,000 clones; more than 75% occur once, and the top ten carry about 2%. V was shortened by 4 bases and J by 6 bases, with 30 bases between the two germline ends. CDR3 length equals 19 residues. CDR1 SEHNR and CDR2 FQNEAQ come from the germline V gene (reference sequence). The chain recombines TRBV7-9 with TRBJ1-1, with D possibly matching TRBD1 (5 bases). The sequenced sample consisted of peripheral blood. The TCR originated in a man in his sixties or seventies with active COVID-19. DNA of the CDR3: TGTGCCAGCAGCTCCAAAGCCACAGGAACGGGCGGTGGGTGGGCTGAAGCTTTCTTT. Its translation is CASSSKATGTGGGWAEAFF.